This T cell receptor (beta chain) was observed in a study of blood T cell repertoires in COVID-19. About the research overall: Donors in the United States, Italy and Spain gave samples during acute or convalescent COVID-19. The cDNA or gDNA used as material had been derived from T cells, B-cell-depleted T cells, or PBMCs.

Germline CDR1 reads KGHSH; CDR2 reads LQKENI. Trimming cost V 2 bases and J 6 bases, with 9 bases left between them. The CDR3 has 13 residues. Original processing methods: Reference gene primer amplification gave nucleated cell count estimates. The assay was immunoSEQ multiplex PCR, and TCRdb's table has in-frame clones only and misses some. Clone size and the V and J calls come from that table; the DNA yielded D and trimming. The data show about 30,000 clones, around 87% seen once. The V and J genes are TRBV18 and TRBJ2-3, with no clear D. Source material: peripheral blood. This TCR derives from a human donor in a cohort sampled during active COVID-19. The donor label of this sample is uncertain. For the CDR3, the DNA is TGTGCCAGCTCACCAAATCAGAGGGATACGCAGTATTTT. It encodes CASSPNQRDTQYF.